These 30 T cell receptor beta chains share one sample of origin, sequenced in a study of OX40 agonist ivuxolimab in advanced cancers. Some clones are missing from TCRdb's copy, which holds only in-frame ones; the method was immunoSEQ multiplex PCR. The data contain some 76,000 clones, roughly 86% of them singletons. The specimen comprised CD4+ or CD8+ T cells sorted from blood, sampled in a trial of the OX40 agonist ivuxolimab. The receptors were gathered from an adult with an advanced solid tumor such as melanoma, head and neck, liver or kidney cancer.

The CDR3 bases are TGTGCCAGCAGTTATAGCGCGACGAACACCGGGGAGCTGTTTTTT. Amino acids: CASSYSATNTGELFF. J is TRBJ2-2 and V is TRBV6-5; possible D gene TRBD2, 5 bases. V was trimmed by 3 bases and J by 0 bases, leaving 8 bases between them. The CDR3 consists of 15 residues. Germline assignment: CDR1 MNHEY and CDR2 SVGAGI.

The chain recombines TRBV29-1 with TRBJ2-1; 8 nucleotides align to TRBD2. Losses at the gene ends were 4 bases for V and 7 bases for J; bases not matched to a gene: 9. The CDR3 runs to 14 residues. CDR1 is SQVTM, CDR2 ANQGSEA, per germline. In DNA, the CDR3 is TGCAGCGTTGGGATCACCGGCGGGAGGAATGAGCAGTTCTTC. Translation gives CSVGITGGRNEQFF.

V usage is TRBV7-9 and J usage is TRBJ2-2; no definite D call. V was trimmed by 1 base and J by 5 bases, leaving 11 bases between them. CDR3 length: 15 residues. Germline CDR1 and CDR2: SEHNR and FQNEAQ (reference sequence). In DNA, the CDR3 is TGTGCCAGCAGCTTAGGAGATAGGTGGACCGGGGAGCTGTTTTTT. Protein product: CASSLGDRWTGELFF.

V and J are TRBV7-3 and TRBJ2-7; D is possibly TRBD2 (5 bases). Germline loops: CDR1 SGHTA, CDR2 FQGTGA. The CDR3 consists of 13 residues. V gave up 2 bases and J gave up 4 bases, with 9 bases separating them. The CDR3: CASSLARGYEQYF. In DNA form, the CDR3 reads TGTGCCAGCAGCTTAGCCAGAGGGTACGAGCAGTACTTC.

The J gene is TRBJ1-2, the V gene TRBV6-1; the D is unclear. Germline-derived CDR1 and CDR2 are MNHNS and SASEGT. Trimming stripped 4 bases from V and 4 bases from J, with 10 bases between. The CDR3 runs to 13 residues. The CDR3 loop reads CASSGQSFYGYTF. The CDR3 coding sequence is TGTGCCAGCAGTGGGCAGAGTTTCTATGGCTACACCTTC.

This chain's CDR3 is CASRPTGFYYGYTF. The CDR3 coding sequence is TGTGCCAGCAGACCGACAGGTTTCTACTATGGCTACACCTTC. The chain links TRBV28 to TRBJ1-2; D perhaps matches TRBD1 (6 bases). CDR3 length: 14 residues. V dropped 6 bases and J dropped 3 bases, with 14 bases sitting between them. CDR1 is MDHEN and CDR2 is SYDVKM in the germline V gene.

The rearrangement uses TRBV27 and TRBJ2-7; the D call may be TRBD1 or TRBD2 (5 bases each). The CDR3 length is 14 residues. V was cut by 5 bases and J by 3 bases, with 14 bases left in between. In germline, CDR1 is MNHEY, CDR2 SMNVEV (reference sequence). The CDR3 region has the DNA TGTGCCAGCAGTCCACGGGACCCCATCTACGAGCAGTACTTC. It codes for CASSPRDPIYEQYF.

The chain combines TRBV6-1 with TRBJ2-2, with TRBD2 as a possible D gene (6 bases). CDR1 is MNHNS, CDR2 SASEGT, per germline. V was shortened by 11 bases and J by 5 bases, with 15 bases between the two germline ends. The CDR3 has 13 residues. CDR3 bases: TGTGCCGGCTCGGGAGTGGGGACCGGGGAGCTGTTTTTT. This sequence encodes CAGSGVGTGELFF.

The rearrangement joins TRBV5-4 to TRBJ2-3; possible D gene TRBD2, 5 bases. The CDR3 extends over 11 amino acids. Germline V gives CDR1 SGHNT, CDR2 YYREEE (reference sequence). Trimming took 7 bases from V and 7 from J, leaving 10 bases between them. The CDR3 sequence is CASSSGNTQYF. CDR3 coding DNA: TGTGCCAGCTCCTCCGGGAATACGCAGTATTTT. Filled out from reference TRBV5-4 and TRBJ2-3, the complete variable domain reads ETGVTQSPTHLIKTRGQQVTLRCSSQSGHNTVSWYQQALGQGPQFIFQYYREEENGRGNFPPRFSGLQFPNYSSELNVNALELDDSALYLCASSSGNTQYFGPGTRLTVL.

The gene calls are TRBV19 and TRBJ2-7; TRBD1 or TRBD2 may be the D gene (5 bases each). CDR1 LNHDA and CDR2 SQIVND come from the germline V gene (reference sequence). Trimming pared 7 bases from V and 1 base from J, leaving 14 bases between. The CDR3 has 14 residues. The chain's CDR3 is CASTPGPNSYEQYF. In nucleotides, the CDR3 is TGTGCCAGTACACCGGGACCCAATTCCTACGAGCAGTACTTC.

The J gene is TRBJ2-1, the V gene TRBV4-2, with 8 bases identical to TRBD2. The germline CDR1 and CDR2 sequences are LGHNA and YNFKEQ. The CDR3 extends over 22 amino acids. J lost 0 bases, V lost 2 bases, and 21 bases had no gene match. The DNA for the CDR3 is TGTGCCAGCAGCCAACTCCACCCTGGGCTAGCGGGCCCGAAAAGCTCCTACAATGAGCAGTTCTTC. Translating it yields CASSQLHPGLAGPKSSYNEQFF.

The chain combines TRBV5-1 with TRBJ2-4; TRBD1 agrees at 8 bases. The J segment lost 1 base and the V segment lost 1 base, leaving 4 bases of the junction unmatched. CDR1 and CDR2 from the germline V gene are SGHRS and YFSETQ. The CDR3 covers 16 residues. The CDR3 reads CASSLSGGSAKNIQYF. CDR3 sequence (DNA): TGCGCCAGCAGCTTGTCAGGGGGCTCGGCCAAAAACATTCAGTACTTC.

The chain carries TRBV11-3 and TRBJ2-3; D might be TRBD1 (6 bases). Germline V gives CDR1 SGHNT, CDR2 YENEEA. The CDR3 length is 16 residues. Trimming removed 2 bases at V and 3 bases at J, with 15 bases between. The CDR3 loop reads CASSLSWAGETDTQYF. The CDR3 nucleotides are TGTGCCAGCAGCTTATCCTGGGCAGGGGAAACAGATACGCAGTATTTT.

Concerning this clone itself: Its ends do not fully match the called genes, so a read error is possible. This chain connects TRBV11-3 to TRBJ2-7; no clear D gene. The CDR3 consists of 14 residues. CDR1 and CDR2 (germline): SGHNT, YENEEA. CDR3 region: CASSRGGPSSEQYF. The CDR3 DNA is TGTGCCAGCAGCCGCGGCGGACCCTCCTCCGAGCAGTACTTC.

The chain carries TRBV5-4 and TRBJ2-1, with 13 bases that match TRBD2. The CDR3 has 15 amino acids. Germline V gives CDR1 SGHNT, CDR2 YYREEE (reference sequence). V gave up 3 bases and J gave up 9 bases; unmatched junction bases: 6. CDR3 in DNA: TGTGCCAGCAGCTCTACTAGCGGGGGGGCGCTTGAGCAGTTCTTC. It translates to CASSSTSGGALEQFF.

The rearrangement links TRBV14 to TRBJ1-4; D might be TRBD1 (6 bases). From germline, CDR1 is SGHDN and CDR2 FVKESK. This CDR3 is 14 amino acids long. V was cut by 2 bases and J by 7 bases, with 11 bases left in between. DNA of the CDR3: TGTGCCAGCAGCCAAAGCCAGGGGATTGAAAAACTGTTTTTT. Protein product: CASSQSQGIEKLFF.

As regards this clone: A much more abundant neighbour one base away suggests this may be a read error. At the DNA level, this CDR3 is encoded by other sequences in the same sample as well. J is TRBJ1-2 and V is TRBV5-1; 7 positions match TRBD1. Trimming removed 4 bases from V and 5 bases from J; junction bases left unmatched: 2. Germline CDR1 reads SGHRS; CDR2 reads YFSETQ. This CDR3 has 12 residues. CDR3 nucleotide sequence: TGCGCCAGCAGCCTGGGACAGTATGGCTACACCTTC. Translated: CASSLGQYGYTF.

The V and J genes are TRBV7-9 and TRBJ1-4, with D perhaps TRBD1 (5 bases). The CDR3 runs to 15 residues. Trimming removed 4 bases at V and 4 bases at J, with 13 bases between. The germline V gene encodes CDR1 SEHNR and CDR2 FQNEAQ (reference sequence). This chain's CDR3 is CASSSWDGDNEKLFF. Written as DNA, the CDR3 is TGTGCCAGCAGCTCCTGGGACGGCGATAATGAAAAACTGTTTTTT. The complete variable domain, with remaining parts taken from reference TRBV7-9 and TRBJ1-4, reads DTGVSQNPRHKITKRGQNVTFRCDPISEHNRLYWYRQTLGQGPEFLTYFQNEAQLEKSRLLSDRFSAERPKGSFSTLEIQRTEQGDSAMYLCASSSWDGDNEKLFFGSGTQLSVL.

The chain employs TRBV27 and TRBJ2-2; D ambiguous. This CDR3 comprises 12 residues. V was shortened by 0 bases and J by 6 bases, with 2 bases between the two germline ends. Germline V gives CDR1 MNHEY, CDR2 SMNVEV (reference sequence). This CDR3 reads CASSLSAGELFF. Here the CDR3 DNA reads TGTGCCAGCAGTTTATCGGCCGGGGAGCTGTTTTTT.

The V gene is TRBV14, the J gene TRBJ2-4; the D is unclear. V lost 2 bases, J lost 7 bases, and 9 bases lay in between. Germline CDR1 reads SGHDN; CDR2 reads FVKESK. This CDR3 is 13 amino acids long. CDR3 sequence (DNA): TGTGCCAGCAGCCAAAATCCAGCGAACATTCAGTACTTC. This sequence encodes CASSQNPANIQYF.

This chain joins TRBV30 and TRBJ1-4; 7 nucleotides line up with TRBD1. The CDR3 is made up of 15 amino acids. After removal of 3 bases from V and 6 bases from J, the junction contained 10 bases not matched to a gene. The germline V gene encodes CDR1 GTSNPN and CDR2 SVGIG (reference sequence). DNA of the CDR3: TGTGCCTGGAGGGACCAAGAGACAGGGCATGAAAAACTGTTTTTT. Protein sequence: CAWRDQETGHEKLFF.

The chain recombines TRBV7-8 with TRBJ1-2; D is perhaps TRBD1 (6 bases). The V gene's germline CDR1 is SGHVS and CDR2 FQNEAQ. This CDR3 spans 12 amino acids. V lost 6 bases, J lost 6 bases, and 11 bases lay in between. The chain's CDR3 is CASSPRTDGYTF. The CDR3 nucleotides read TGTGCCAGCAGTCCCAGGACAGATGGCTACACCTTC.

The J gene is TRBJ2-7, the V gene TRBV5-4; D is undetermined. Germline values: CDR1 SGHNT, CDR2 YYREEE (reference sequence). The CDR3 loop spans 14 amino acids. Trimming pared 0 bases from V and 7 bases from J, leaving 14 bases between. CDR3: CASSLDNRLREQYF. The CDR3 DNA is TGTGCCAGCAGCTTGGACAACCGATTGCGGGAGCAGTACTTC.

This rearrangement joins TRBV12-2 to TRBJ2-1; the tabulated D call, TRBD2, remains unverified against the DNA. TRBV12-2 is reported as a pseudogene. The CDR3 length is 15 residues. The CDR3 reads CASRLVYVSYNEQFF. CDR3 nucleotides: TGTGCAAGTCGCTTAGTATATGTATCCTACAATGAGCAGTTCTTC.

The chain couples TRBV13 to TRBJ1-4; D is unresolved. The CDR3 has 14 amino acids. V was trimmed by 5 bases and J by 3 bases, leaving 10 bases between them. CDR1 PRHDT and CDR2 FYEKMQ come from the germline V gene (reference sequence). The CDR3 coding sequence is TGTGCCAGCAGCCCCCGCCAGCCTAATGAAAAACTGTTTTTT. As protein: CASSPRQPNEKLFF.

This rearrangement joins TRBV28 to TRBJ1-6, with D possibly being TRBD1 (5 bases). Trimming pared 8 bases from V and 6 bases from J, leaving 14 bases between. Germline loops: CDR1 MDHEN, CDR2 SYDVKM. The CDR3 extends over 14 amino acids. The CDR3 nucleotides read TGTGCCAGCGGGAGTGGACAAGTTAATTCACCCCTCCACTTT. Translating it yields CASGSGQVNSPLHF.

The chain recombines TRBV5-6 with TRBJ2-3; D uncertain. CDR1 is SGHDT and CDR2 is YYEEEE in the germline V gene. The V and J ends lost 2 bases and 0 bases respectively, with 13 bases between them. The CDR3 is 16 amino acids. The CDR3, as DNA: TGTGCCAGCAGCTTACAAAGATTCTCTAGCACAGATACGCAGTATTTT. Its translation: CASSLQRFSSTDTQYF.

V and J are TRBV19 and TRBJ2-7; D gene ambiguous. V lost 10 bases, J lost 6 bases, and 10 bases lay in between. The germline V gene encodes CDR1 LNHDA and CDR2 SQIVND (reference sequence). This CDR3 has 10 residues. The CDR3 DNA sequence: TGTGCCACCCCCTCGGGCGAGCAGTACTTC. Amino acids: CATPSGEQYF. The full variable domain, its missing parts supplied by reference TRBV19 and TRBJ2-7, is DGGITQSPKYLFRKEGQNVTLSCEQNLNHDAMYWYRQDPGQGLRLIYYSQIVNDFQKGDIAEGYSVSREKKESFPLTVTSAQKNPTAFYLCATPSGEQYFGPGTRLTVT.

This chain links TRBV5-1 with TRBJ2-5; unclear D gene. CDR1 is SGHRS, CDR2 YFSETQ, per germline. The CDR3 is 11 residues long. Trimming took 0 bases from V and 5 from J, leaving 2 bases between them. The CDR3 DNA is TGCGCCAGCAGCTTGGACGAGACCCAGTACTTC. This translates into CASSLDETQYF.

The chain joins TRBV9 to TRBJ2-3; TRBD1 agrees at 9 bases. The J segment lost 1 base and the V segment lost 6 bases, leaving 6 bases of the junction unmatched. Per the germline V gene, CDR1 is SGDLS and CDR2 is YYNGEE. The CDR3 has 15 amino acids. CDR3 DNA sequence: TGTGCCAGCAACACCCGGGACAGGGGCACAGATACGCAGTATTTT. Its translation: CASNTRDRGTDTQYF.